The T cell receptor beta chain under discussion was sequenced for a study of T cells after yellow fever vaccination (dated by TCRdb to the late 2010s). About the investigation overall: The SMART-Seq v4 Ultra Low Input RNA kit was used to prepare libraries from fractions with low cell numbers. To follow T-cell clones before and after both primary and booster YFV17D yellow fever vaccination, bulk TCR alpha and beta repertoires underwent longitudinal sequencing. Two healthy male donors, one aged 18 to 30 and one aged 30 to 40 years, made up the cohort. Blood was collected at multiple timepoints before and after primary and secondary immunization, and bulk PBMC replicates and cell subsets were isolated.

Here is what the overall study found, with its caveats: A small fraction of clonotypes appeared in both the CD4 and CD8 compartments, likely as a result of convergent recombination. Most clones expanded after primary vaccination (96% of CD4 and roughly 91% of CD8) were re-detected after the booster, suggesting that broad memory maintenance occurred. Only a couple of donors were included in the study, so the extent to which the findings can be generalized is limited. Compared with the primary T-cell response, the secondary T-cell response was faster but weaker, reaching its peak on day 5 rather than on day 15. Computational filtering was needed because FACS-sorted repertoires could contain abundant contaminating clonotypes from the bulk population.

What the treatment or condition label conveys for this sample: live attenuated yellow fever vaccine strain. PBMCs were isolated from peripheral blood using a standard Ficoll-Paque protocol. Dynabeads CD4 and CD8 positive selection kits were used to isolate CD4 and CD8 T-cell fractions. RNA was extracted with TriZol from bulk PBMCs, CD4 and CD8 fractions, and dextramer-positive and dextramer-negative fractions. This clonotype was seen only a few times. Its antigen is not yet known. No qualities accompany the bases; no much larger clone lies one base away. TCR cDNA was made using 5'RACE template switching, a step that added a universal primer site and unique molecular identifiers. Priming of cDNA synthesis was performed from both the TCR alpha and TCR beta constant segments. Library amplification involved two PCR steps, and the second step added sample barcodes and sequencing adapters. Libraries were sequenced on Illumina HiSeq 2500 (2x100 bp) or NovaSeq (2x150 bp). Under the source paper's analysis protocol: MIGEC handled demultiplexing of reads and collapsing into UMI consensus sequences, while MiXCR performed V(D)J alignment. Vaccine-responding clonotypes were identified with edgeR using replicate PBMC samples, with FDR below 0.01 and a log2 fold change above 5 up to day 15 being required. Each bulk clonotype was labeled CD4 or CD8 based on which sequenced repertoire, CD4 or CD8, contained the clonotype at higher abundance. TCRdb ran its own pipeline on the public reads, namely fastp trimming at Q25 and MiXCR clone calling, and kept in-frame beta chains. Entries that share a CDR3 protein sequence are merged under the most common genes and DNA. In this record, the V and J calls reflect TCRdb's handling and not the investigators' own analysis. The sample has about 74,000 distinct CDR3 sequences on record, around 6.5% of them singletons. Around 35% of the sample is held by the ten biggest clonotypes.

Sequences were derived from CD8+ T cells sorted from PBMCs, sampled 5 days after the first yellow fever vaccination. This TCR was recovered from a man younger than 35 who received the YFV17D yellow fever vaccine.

Here the CDR3 is given as CSVAGTSGVLPYEQYF. In nucleotides, the sequence is TGCAGCGTGGCCGGGACTAGCGGGGTCCTACCCTACGAGCAGTACTTC. The receptor chain draws on TRBV29-1 and TRBJ2-7; 13 bases in between match TRBD2. The germline V gene sets CDR1 to SQVTM and CDR2 to ANQGSEA. V ends up 6 bases short and J 2 bases short, with an unmatched junction base count of 10. The CDR3, cysteine through phenylalanine, is 16 amino acids long. The retained sequence is limited to the CDR3, 48 bases, with the frame set at the first base.